Listed below are T cell receptor beta chains from one sample, sequenced in a study of cytomegalovirus exposure and HLA in healthy donors. TCRdb keeps only in-frame clones here, not all; method: immunoSEQ multiplex PCR. The sample has 130,000 to 150,000 clones, around 80% seen once. Sequenced material: PBMCs. These receptors were obtained from a male donor in good health and CMV-seropositive. The CDR3 runs from the conserved cysteine through the conserved F or W. Fields, in order: J gene, clone size, V gene, D gene, CDR3 protein, CDR3 DNA. The D gene is left open where the match is weak. Clone size is given for some rows only: seen once, a few or many times, or a class if the clone is expanded.

j_call: TRBJ2-5; clone_size: NA; v_call: TRBV7-2; d_call: NA; cdr3_aa: CASSLAEGETQYF; cdr3_nt: TGTGCCAGCAGCTTAGCTGAGGGAGAGACCCAGTACTTC
j_call: TRBJ2-1; clone_size: NA; v_call: TRBV6-4; d_call: TRBD2; cdr3_aa: CASSSTSGTVNEQFF; cdr3_nt: TGTGCCAGCAGCTCAACTAGCGGGACGGTCAATGAGCAGTTCTTC
j_call: TRBJ1-2; clone_size: NA; v_call: TRBV5-1; d_call: NA; cdr3_aa: CASSVSVPNYGYTF; cdr3_nt: TGCGCCAGCAGCGTATCAGTGCCTAACTATGGCTACACCTTC
j_call: TRBJ1-2; clone_size: NA; v_call: TRBV18; d_call: TRBD1; cdr3_aa: CASSTGEVYGYTF; cdr3_nt: TGTGCCAGCTCGACAGGGGAGGTCTATGGCTACACCTTC
j_call: TRBJ1-2; clone_size: NA; v_call: TRBV6-5; d_call: TRBD1; cdr3_aa: CASSYTSDRDTGYTF; cdr3_nt: TGTGCCAGCAGTTACACCTCGGACAGGGATACGGGCTACACCTTC
j_call: TRBJ2-7; clone_size: NA; v_call: TRBV7-2; d_call: TRBD1; cdr3_aa: CASSLSTGASYEQYF; cdr3_nt: TGTGCCAGCAGCTTATCAACAGGGGCCTCCTACGAGCAGTACTTC
j_call: TRBJ2-2; clone_size: NA; v_call: TRBV4-3; d_call: NA; cdr3_aa: CASSQGAVNTGELFF; cdr3_nt: TGCGCCAGCAGCCAGGGAGCGGTGAACACCGGGGAGCTGTTTTTT
j_call: TRBJ2-5; clone_size: NA; v_call: TRBV5-6; d_call: TRBD1; cdr3_aa: CASSYPGTGEETQYF; cdr3_nt: TGTGCCAGCAGCTACCCAGGGACAGGCGAGGAGACCCAGTACTTC
j_call: TRBJ1-2; clone_size: NA; v_call: TRBV6-5; d_call: NA; cdr3_aa: CASSYSSFNYGYTF; cdr3_nt: TGTGCCAGCAGTTACTCCTCGTTTAACTATGGCTACACCTTC
j_call: TRBJ1-1; clone_size: NA; v_call: TRBV13; d_call: TRBD1; cdr3_aa: CASSQRQGRDTEAFF; cdr3_nt: TGTGCCAGCAGCCAACGACAGGGAAGGGACACTGAAGCTTTCTTT
j_call: TRBJ2-2; clone_size: once; v_call: TRBV9; d_call: TRBD2; cdr3_aa: CASSPVKGTSNTGELFF; cdr3_nt: TGTGCCAGCAGCCCCGTTAAGGGGACTAGCAACACCGGGGAGCTGTTTTTT
j_call: TRBJ2-7; clone_size: NA; v_call: TRBV2; d_call: TRBD2; cdr3_aa: CASSAASGGGYEQYF; cdr3_nt: TGTGCCAGCAGTGCGGCTAGCGGGGGGGGATACGAGCAGTACTTC
j_call: TRBJ1-5; clone_size: NA; v_call: TRBV6-5; d_call: NA; cdr3_aa: CASSVSGNQPQHF; cdr3_nt: TGTGCCAGTTCTGTTAGTGGCAATCAGCCCCAGCATTTT
j_call: TRBJ1-6; clone_size: NA; v_call: TRBV5-1; d_call: NA; cdr3_aa: CASSLRQGNNSPLHF; cdr3_nt: TGCGCCAGCAGCTTGCGGCAGGGAAATAATTCACCCCTCCACTTT
j_call: TRBJ2-2; clone_size: NA; v_call: TRBV27; d_call: TRBD2; cdr3_aa: CASRLAGGTNTGELFF; cdr3_nt: TGTGCCAGTCGACTAGCGGGGGGGACGAACACCGGGGAGCTGTTTTTT